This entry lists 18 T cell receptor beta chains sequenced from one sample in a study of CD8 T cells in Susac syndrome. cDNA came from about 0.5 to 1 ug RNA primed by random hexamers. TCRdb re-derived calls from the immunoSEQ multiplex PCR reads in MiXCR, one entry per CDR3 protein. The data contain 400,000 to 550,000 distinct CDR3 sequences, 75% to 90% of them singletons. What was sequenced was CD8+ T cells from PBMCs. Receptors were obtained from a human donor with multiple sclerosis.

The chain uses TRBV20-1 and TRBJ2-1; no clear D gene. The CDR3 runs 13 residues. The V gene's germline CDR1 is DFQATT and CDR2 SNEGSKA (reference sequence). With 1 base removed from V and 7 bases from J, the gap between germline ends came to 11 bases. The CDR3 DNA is TGCAGTGCTAGAGTCGAACATGAGAATGAGCAGTTCTTC. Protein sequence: CSARVEHENEQFF.

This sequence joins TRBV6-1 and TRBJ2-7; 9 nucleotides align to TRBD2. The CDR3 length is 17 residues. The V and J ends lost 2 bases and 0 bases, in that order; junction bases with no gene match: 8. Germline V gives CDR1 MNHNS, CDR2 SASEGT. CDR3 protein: CASSEWASGVSSYEQYF. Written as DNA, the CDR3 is TGTGCCAGCAGTGAATGGGCTAGCGGGGTCAGCTCCTACGAGCAGTACTTC.

The chain's CDR3 is CAIKASGISHEQFF. For the CDR3, the DNA is TGTGCCATCAAGGCTAGCGGGATCTCGCATGAGCAGTTCTTC. This chain connects TRBV10-3 to TRBJ2-1; TRBD2 aligns across 9 bases. CDR1 is ENHRY, CDR2 SYGVKD, per germline. V dropped 7 bases and J dropped 8; count of bases not matched to a gene: 9. The CDR3 consists of 14 residues.

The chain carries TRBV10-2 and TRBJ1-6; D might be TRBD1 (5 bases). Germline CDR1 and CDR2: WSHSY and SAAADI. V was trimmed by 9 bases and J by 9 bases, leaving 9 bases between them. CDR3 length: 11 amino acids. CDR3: CASNQGSPLHF. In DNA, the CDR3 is TGCGCCAGTAACCAGGGTTCACCCCTCCACTTT.

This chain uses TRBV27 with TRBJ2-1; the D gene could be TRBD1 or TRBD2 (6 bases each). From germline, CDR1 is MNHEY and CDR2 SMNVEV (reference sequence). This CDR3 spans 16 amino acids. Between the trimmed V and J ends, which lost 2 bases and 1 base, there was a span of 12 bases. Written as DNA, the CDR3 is TGTGCCAGCAGTTTACCGGGGGCGGTATCCTACAATGAGCAGTTCTTC. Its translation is CASSLPGAVSYNEQFF.

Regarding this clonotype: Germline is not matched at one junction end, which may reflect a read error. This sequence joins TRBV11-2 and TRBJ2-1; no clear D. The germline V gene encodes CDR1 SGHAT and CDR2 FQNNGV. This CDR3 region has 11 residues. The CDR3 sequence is CASSSHNEQFF. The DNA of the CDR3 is TGTGCCAGCAGCTCCCACAATGAGCAGTTCTTC.

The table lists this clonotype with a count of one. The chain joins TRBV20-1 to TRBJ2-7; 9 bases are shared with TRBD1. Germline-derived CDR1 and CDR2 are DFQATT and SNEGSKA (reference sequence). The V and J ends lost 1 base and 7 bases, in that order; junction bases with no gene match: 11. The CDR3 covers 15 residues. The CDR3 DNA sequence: TGCAGTGCTAGAGTCGGCGAGACAGGGGGGAGGGAGCAGTACTTC. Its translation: CSARVGETGGREQYF.

This chain's CDR3 is CASRVSGSSYNEQFF. The CDR3 DNA reads as TGTGCCAGCAGAGTTAGCGGAAGCTCCTACAATGAGCAGTTCTTC. This sequence joins TRBV12-3 or TRBV12-4 and TRBJ2-1; weak D call: TRBD2 (6 bases). The V gene lost 6 bases and the J gene lost 0 bases, with 12 bases spanning the gap. The CDR3 has 15 residues.

CDR3 bases: TGTGCCAGCAGTTTTTCCCCGGGACCTTACAATGAGCAGTTCTTC. As protein: CASSFSPGPYNEQFF. V is TRBV6-6 and J is TRBJ2-1; tentatively, D is TRBD1 or TRBD2 (5 bases each). V lost 4 bases, J lost 4 bases, and 14 bases lay in between. The CDR3 extends over 15 amino acids. Germline V gene sequence: CDR1 MNHNY, CDR2 SVGAGI (reference sequence).

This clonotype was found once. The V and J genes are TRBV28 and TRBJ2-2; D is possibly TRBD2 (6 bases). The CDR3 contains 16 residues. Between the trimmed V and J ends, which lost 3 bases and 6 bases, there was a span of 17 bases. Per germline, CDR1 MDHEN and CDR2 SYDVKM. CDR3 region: CASSFFRGTLPGELFF. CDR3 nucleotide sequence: TGTGCCAGCAGTTTTTTTCGCGGGACCCTCCCCGGGGAGCTGTTTTTT.

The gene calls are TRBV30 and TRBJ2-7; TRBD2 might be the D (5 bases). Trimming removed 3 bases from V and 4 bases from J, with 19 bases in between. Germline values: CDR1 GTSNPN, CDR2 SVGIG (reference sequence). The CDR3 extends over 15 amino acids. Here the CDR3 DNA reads TGTGCCTGGAGCGACCTGGAGGCAGGACCGTACGAGCAGTACTTC. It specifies CAWSDLEAGPYEQYF.

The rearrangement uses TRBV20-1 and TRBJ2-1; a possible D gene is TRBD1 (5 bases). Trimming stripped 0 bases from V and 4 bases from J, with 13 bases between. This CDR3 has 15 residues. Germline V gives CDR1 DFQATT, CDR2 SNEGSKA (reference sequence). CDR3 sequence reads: CSARDLAGAYNEQFF. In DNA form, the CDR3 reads TGCAGTGCTAGAGATTTGGCTGGGGCGTACAATGAGCAGTTCTTC.

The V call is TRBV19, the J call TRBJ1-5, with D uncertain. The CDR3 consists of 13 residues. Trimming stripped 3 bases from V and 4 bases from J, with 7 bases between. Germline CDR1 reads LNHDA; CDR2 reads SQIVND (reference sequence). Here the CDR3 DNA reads TGTGCCAGTAGTATCGGTCCTAATCAGCCCCAGCATTTT. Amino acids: CASSIGPNQPQHF.

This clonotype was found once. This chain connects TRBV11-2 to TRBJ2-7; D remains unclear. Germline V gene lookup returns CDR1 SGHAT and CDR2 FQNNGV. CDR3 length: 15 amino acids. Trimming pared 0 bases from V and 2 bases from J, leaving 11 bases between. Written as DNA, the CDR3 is TGTGCCAGCAGCTTAGATCGCACAGCCGCCTACGAGCAGTACTTC. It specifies CASSLDRTAAYEQYF.

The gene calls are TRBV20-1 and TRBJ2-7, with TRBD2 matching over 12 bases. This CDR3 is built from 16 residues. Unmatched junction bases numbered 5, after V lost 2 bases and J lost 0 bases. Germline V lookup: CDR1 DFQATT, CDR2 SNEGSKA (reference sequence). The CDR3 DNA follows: TGCAGTGCTAGAAACCTAGCGGGAGGGACCTCCTACGAGCAGTACTTC. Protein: CSARNLAGGTSYEQYF.

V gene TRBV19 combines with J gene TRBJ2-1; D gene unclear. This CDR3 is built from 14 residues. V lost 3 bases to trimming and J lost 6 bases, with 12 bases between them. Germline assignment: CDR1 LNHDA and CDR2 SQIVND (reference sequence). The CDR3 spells CASSMYYGGNEQFF. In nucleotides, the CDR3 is TGTGCCAGTAGTATGTACTACGGCGGCAATGAGCAGTTCTTC. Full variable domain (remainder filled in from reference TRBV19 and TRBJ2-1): DGGITQSPKYLFRKEGQNVTLSCEQNLNHDAMYWYRQDPGQGLRLIYYSQIVNDFQKGDIAEGYSVSREKKESFPLTVTSAQKNPTAFYLCASSMYYGGNEQFFGPGTRLTVL.

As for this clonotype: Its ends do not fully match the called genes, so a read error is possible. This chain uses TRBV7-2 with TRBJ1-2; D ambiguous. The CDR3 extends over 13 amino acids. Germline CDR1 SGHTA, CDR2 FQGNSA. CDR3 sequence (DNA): TGTGCCAGCAGCTTAAATCCCAAAACAGAGAAAGTCTTC. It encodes CASSLNPKTEKVF.

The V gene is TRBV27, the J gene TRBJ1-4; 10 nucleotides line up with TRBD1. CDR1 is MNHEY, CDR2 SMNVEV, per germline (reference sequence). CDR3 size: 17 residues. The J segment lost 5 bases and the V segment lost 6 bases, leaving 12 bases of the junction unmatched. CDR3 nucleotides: TGTGCCAGCAGCCACGACGGGACAGGGGCTTTAAATGAAAAACTGTTTTTT. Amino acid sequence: CASSHDGTGALNEKLFF.